This is a list of T cell receptor beta chains from one sample in a study of blood T cell repertoires in COVID-19. This table comes from immunoSEQ multiplex PCR, and its TCRdb copy is limited to in-frame clones, with some not included. The table records roughly 100,000 clones, about 91% of them present only once. Material for sequencing was peripheral blood. The receptor source for this set is a human donor in a cohort sampled during active COVID-19. The CDR3 runs from the conserved cysteine through the conserved F or W. A D gene is named only where the DNA matches it firmly. Not all rows give a size; the values are once, few, many and, for expanded clones, a class.

J gene: TRBJ1-1; clone size: NA; V gene: TRBV5-1; D gene: NA; CDR3 protein: CASRTGPNTEAFF
J gene: TRBJ1-5; clone size: few; V gene: TRBV6-2/TRBV6-3; D gene: TRBD1; CDR3 protein: CASSPSQGAGQPQHF
J gene: TRBJ2-1; clone size: NA; V gene: TRBV19; D gene: NA; CDR3 protein: CASSTGLFNEQFF
J gene: TRBJ1-1; clone size: NA; V gene: TRBV30; D gene: NA; CDR3 protein: CAWSERTEAFF
J gene: TRBJ2-7; clone size: NA; V gene: TRBV25-1; D gene: NA; CDR3 protein: CASSEHSGAGWNEQYF
J gene: TRBJ2-5; clone size: NA; V gene: TRBV11-3; D gene: TRBD1; CDR3 protein: CASSLRGGRETQYF
J gene: TRBJ1-4; clone size: NA; V gene: TRBV7-2; D gene: NA; CDR3 protein: CASSFFGGLNEKLFF
J gene: TRBJ2-5; clone size: NA; V gene: TRBV6-6; D gene: NA; CDR3 protein: CASSEVRETQYF
J gene: TRBJ1-1; clone size: NA; V gene: TRBV10-3; D gene: TRBD1; CDR3 protein: CAISEGELWAGQGAEAFF
J gene: TRBJ2-1; clone size: few; V gene: TRBV5-1; D gene: NA; CDR3 protein: CASSFPPGGDYNEQFF